One T cell receptor beta chain is described in this entry. As yet, its antigen is unknown. Patients were ineligible given autoimmune disease history or systemic immunosuppression. Peripheral blood came from all dose cohorts at three timepoints. Clones were sequenced by immunoSEQ multiplex PCR, and TCRdb holds only the in-frame ones, with some missing. In the table there are 65,000 to 95,000 clones, approximately 85% of which are singletons. The sample originates from a study of OX40 agonist ivuxolimab in advanced cancers. Study-wide points: Some patients without response likewise showed low normalized clonal expansion.

The ends were cut back, 6 bases at V and 3 bases at J, with 11 bases in the middle. The CDR3 has 13 amino acids. Germline V gives CDR1 SGHAT, CDR2 FQNNGV. This clonotype originated in an adult with an advanced solid tumor such as melanoma, head and neck, liver or kidney cancer. V is TRBV11-2 and J is TRBJ2-5; D is uncertain. This sample comprised CD4+ or CD8+ T cells sorted from blood, obtained in a trial of the OX40 agonist ivuxolimab. CDR3 region: CASRATVEETQYF. The CDR3, as DNA: TGTGCCAGCAGGGCAACAGTGGAAGAGACCCAGTACTTC.